This passage covers 27 T cell receptor beta chains from one sample sequenced in a study of PD-L1 blockade in urothelial cancer. Time point in this sample: peripheral blood 6 weeks after treatment start. Here immunoSEQ multiplex PCR was the method, and the copy in TCRdb shows in-frame clones only, minus some. Among 75,000 to 100,000 clones listed, over 80% were seen once. The source material was PBMCs, sampled around atezolizumab (anti-PD-L1) treatment. These receptors originate from a man between 65 and 79 years old with urothelial cancer.

This clone appeared a single time. This chain joins TRBV7-3 and TRBJ2-1; the D gene is possibly TRBD1 (6 bases). Per germline, CDR1 SGHTA and CDR2 FQGTGA. The CDR3 length is 15 residues. V lost 2 bases to trimming and J lost 7 bases, with 15 bases between them. DNA for the CDR3: TGTGCCAGCAGCTTACCCTCTGCTAGGGGGAATGAGCAGTTCTTC. The encoded protein is CASSLPSARGNEQFF.

The rearrangement links TRBV2 to TRBJ1-6; 7 bases are a match to TRBD1. CDR1 is SNHLY and CDR2 is FYNNEI in the germline V gene. After removal of 4 bases from V and 10 bases from J, the junction contained 4 bases not matched to a gene. This CDR3 is built from 13 residues. The CDR3, as DNA: TGTGCCAGCAGTGGACAGGGATCCTCACCCCTCCACTTT. Translation gives CASSGQGSSPLHF.

The chain links TRBV7-9 to TRBJ1-2; 7 bases are a match to TRBD1. This CDR3 region has 13 residues. Germline V gene lookup returns CDR1 SEHNR and CDR2 FQNEAQ (reference sequence). Trimming at V came to 5 bases and at J to 6 bases, leaving 6 bases not matched to a gene. Here the CDR3 DNA reads TGTGCCAGCAGCCGGGACAGCGCTAATGGCTACACCTTC. The encoded protein is CASSRDSANGYTF.

This sequence joins TRBV6-1 and TRBJ1-4, with 9 bases lining up with TRBD1. The V gene's germline CDR1 is MNHNS and CDR2 SASEGT. The ends lost 7 bases at V and 4 bases at J; junction bases unmatched: 4. The CDR3 contains 14 residues. The CDR3 nucleotides are TGTGCCAGCACCCGGGACAGGGTTAATGAAAAACTGTTTTTT. Encoded protein: CASTRDRVNEKLFF.

The rearrangement links TRBV7-2 to TRBJ2-1; TRBD2 matches at 11 bases. The CDR3 extends over 15 amino acids. V lost 3 bases, J lost 3 bases, and 1 base stayed unmatched. The germline gives CDR1 SGHTA, CDR2 FQGNSA. CDR3 in DNA: TGTGCCAGCAGCTTCGGGACTAGCGGCTACAATGAGCAGTTCTTC. It is translated as CASSFGTSGYNEQFF. The whole variable domain, remainder taken from reference TRBV7-2 and TRBJ2-1, is GAGVSQSPSNKVTEKGKDVELRCDPISGHTALYWYRQSLGQGLEFLIYFQGNSAPDKSGLPSDRFSAERTGGSVSTLTIQRTQQEDSAVYLCASSFGTSGYNEQFFGPGTRLTVL.

This chain joins TRBV11-3 and TRBJ2-7, with a possible D match to TRBD2 (5 bases). Trimming took 4 bases from V and 2 from J, leaving 21 bases between them. The V gene's germline CDR1 is SGHNT and CDR2 YENEEA. This CDR3 has 17 residues. The CDR3 spells CASSSHGLRVGPYEQYF. DNA for the CDR3: TGTGCCAGCAGCTCGCACGGACTCCGGGTTGGTCCCTACGAGCAGTACTTC. Full variable domain (remainder filled in from reference TRBV11-3 and TRBJ2-7): EAGVVQSPRYKIIEKKQPVAFWCNPISGHNTLYWYLQNLGQGPELLIRYENEEAVDDSQLPKDRFSAERLKGVDSTLKIQPAELGDSAVYLCASSSHGLRVGPYEQYFGPGTRLTVT.

CDR3 in DNA: TGTGCCAGCAGTGTGCAGTTAGAACTAGAGCAGTACTTC. It translates to CASSVQLELEQYF. V usage is TRBV2 and J usage is TRBJ2-7; no firm D call. With 4 bases removed from V and 7 bases from J, the gap between germline ends came to 14 bases. Germline V CDR1 and CDR2: SNHLY, FYNNEI. This CDR3 has 13 residues.

This clone was seen just once. This CDR3 is CASSPGQAFGYGYTF. CDR3 sequence (DNA): TGTGCCAGCAGCCCCGGACAGGCCTTTGGCTATGGCTACACCTTC. The V and J genes are TRBV11-3 and TRBJ1-2; 7 bases are shared with TRBD1. From germline, CDR1 is SGHNT and CDR2 YENEEA. J lost 4 bases, V lost 5 bases, and 10 bases had no gene match. The CDR3 runs 15 residues. Full variable domain (rest looked up from reference TRBV11-3 and TRBJ1-2): EAGVVQSPRYKIIEKKQPVAFWCNPISGHNTLYWYLQNLGQGPELLIRYENEEAVDDSQLPKDRFSAERLKGVDSTLKIQPAELGDSAVYLCASSPGQAFGYGYTFGSGTRLTVV.

J is TRBJ2-7 and V is TRBV10-1; 8 bases are shared with TRBD2. The V segment lost 6 bases and the J segment 6 bases; nucleotides outside the gene matches: 10. The CDR3 is 14 residues long. CDR1 and CDR2 from the germline V gene are WNHNN and SYGVQD (reference sequence). This CDR3 is CASSHEGLGGEQYF. The DNA of the CDR3 is TGCGCCAGCAGCCATGAGGGACTAGGGGGCGAGCAGTACTTC.

This chain uses TRBV7-2 with TRBJ2-2; no clear D gene. This CDR3 is 16 amino acids long. V was shortened by 2 bases and J by 5 bases, with 15 bases between the two germline ends. Germline values: CDR1 SGHTA, CDR2 FQGNSA. Written as DNA, the CDR3 is TGTGCCAGCAGCTTACGGCCAGGTGTTGGGACCGGGGAGCTGTTTTTT. Protein product: CASSLRPGVGTGELFF.

This clone occurred a few times. This chain links TRBV6-5 with TRBJ2-7, with 7 bases fitting TRBD1. With 2 bases clipped from V and 5 bases from J, the junction kept 12 bases outside the gene matches. Germline values: CDR1 MNHEY, CDR2 SVGAGI. The CDR3 has 16 amino acids. CDR3 residues: CASSYTLTQQGNEQYF. For the CDR3, the DNA is TGTGCCAGCAGTTACACGTTAACGCAACAGGGGAACGAGCAGTACTTC.

The chain uses TRBV6-6 and TRBJ1-1; 9 bases align to TRBD1. CDR1 is MNHNY, CDR2 SVGAGI, per germline (reference sequence). There are 12 residues in the CDR3. V was pared by 7 bases and J by 7 bases, with 4 bases of the junction left unmatched. CDR3 loop: CASKGGQGEAFF. CDR3 nucleotides: TGTGCCAGCAAGGGGGGACAGGGTGAAGCTTTCTTT.

The chain combines TRBV11-2 with TRBJ1-3; maybe TRBD1 (6 bases). The CDR3 totals 14 residues. Germline CDR1 SGHAT, CDR2 FQNNGV. V was cut by 3 bases and J by 3 bases, with 9 bases left in between. The CDR3 bases are TGTGCCAGCAGCTTCAGGGGTGGTGGAAACACCATATATTTT. Amino acid sequence: CASSFRGGGNTIYF. The full variable domain, its missing parts supplied by reference TRBV11-2 and TRBJ1-3, is EAGVAQSPRYKIIEKRQSVAFWCNPISGHATLYWYQQILGQGPKLLIQFQNNGVVDDSQLPKDRFSAERLKGVDSTLKIQPAKLEDSAVYLCASSFRGGGNTIYFGEGSWLTVV.

The V call is TRBV21-1, the J call TRBJ2-5; TRBD2 is taken as the D call from the table, unchecked against the DNA. TRBV21-1 is a listed pseudogene. This CDR3 is built from 16 residues. The CDR3 DNA is TGTGCCAGCAGCAAGGGTTGGCTAGCGGTAGGCGAGACCCAGTACTTC. Protein: CASSKGWLAVGETQYF.

The V call is TRBV5-1, the J call TRBJ1-1, with a tentative D call TRBD1 (5 bases). Germline lookup yields CDR1 SGHRS and CDR2 YFSETQ. Trimming stripped 0 bases from V and 6 bases from J, with 9 bases between. The CDR3 totals 13 residues. This chain's CDR3 is CASSLGGGAEAFF. The CDR3 DNA follows: TGCGCCAGCAGCTTGGGAGGAGGGGCTGAAGCTTTCTTT.

The chain links TRBV7-9 to TRBJ1-1; 9 positions match TRBD1. Germline CDR1 reads SEHNR; CDR2 reads FQNEAQ (reference sequence). The ends lost 7 bases at V and 4 bases at J; junction bases unmatched: 13. The CDR3 contains 16 residues. The CDR3, as DNA: TGTGCCAGCACTCCTGGGACAGGGATTGGAGTCACTGAAGCTTTCTTT. Its protein is CASTPGTGIGVTEAFF.

This chain connects TRBV6-5 to TRBJ2-2, with a possible D match to TRBD1 (5 bases). V was clipped by 6 bases and J by 1 base, with 9 bases between them. The CDR3 runs 14 residues. CDR1 and CDR2 from the germline V gene are MNHEY and SVGAGI. The CDR3 sequence: CASRPQGNTGELFF. In DNA form, the CDR3 reads TGTGCCAGCAGACCCCAGGGGAACACCGGGGAGCTGTTTTTT.

The chain couples TRBV9 to TRBJ2-4, with D tentatively TRBD2 (5 bases). The CDR3 is 13 amino acids. Germline V gene data show CDR1 as SGDLS and CDR2 as YYNGEE. Trimming took off 0 bases at V and 9 bases at J, with 10 bases between the two ends. The CDR3 DNA sequence: TGTGCCAGCAGCGTAGAGGGCCGGGGCATTCAGTACTTC. This gives the protein CASSVEGRGIQYF.

The V call is TRBV11-2, the J call TRBJ2-3, with D unresolved. This CDR3 contains 13 residues. Looked up from germline, CDR1 is SGHAT and CDR2 is FQNNGV. Trimming pared 2 bases from V and 5 bases from J, leaving 8 bases between. This chain's CDR3 is CASSLTVGDTQYF. In nucleotides, the CDR3 is TGTGCCAGCAGCTTAACGGTTGGAGATACGCAGTATTTT.

V is TRBV5-1 and J is TRBJ2-5, with D maybe TRBD2 (6 bases). The CDR3 runs to 14 residues. The germline gives CDR1 SGHRS, CDR2 YFSETQ. Trimming took 4 bases from V and 6 from J, leaving 16 bases between them. The DNA for the CDR3 is TGCGCCAGCAGCATCTCCGGGAGCCAGCAGACCCAGTACTTC. This gives the protein CASSISGSQQTQYF.

The chain has TRBV5-1 and TRBJ2-2, with TRBD2 matching 9 bases. V gave up 0 bases and J gave up 6 bases; unmatched junction bases: 3. CDR1 is SGHRS and CDR2 is YFSETQ in the germline V gene. This CDR3 has 15 residues. The CDR3 coding sequence is TGCGCCAGCAGCTTGGTGGCGGGAGGGGCCGGGGAGCTGTTTTTT. As protein: CASSLVAGGAGELFF.

The CDR3 DNA reads TGTGCCAGCAGCCAAGCACAGGGGGCTGTGGGTGGCTACACCTTC. Protein sequence: CASSQAQGAVGGYTF. The rearrangement uses TRBV14 and TRBJ1-2; TRBD1 agrees at 9 bases. With 1 base clipped from V and 7 bases from J, the junction kept 7 bases outside the gene matches. The CDR3 sequence is 15 residues long. Germline CDR1 reads SGHDN; CDR2 reads FVKESK.

V usage is TRBV18 and J usage is TRBJ2-1; 10 bases are a match to TRBD2. The V gene end was trimmed by 1 base and the J gene end by 2 bases; junction bases not matched to a gene: 8. The CDR3 spans 18 residues. The germline CDR1 and CDR2 sequences are KGHSH and LQKENI. This chain's CDR3 is CASSPRVLAGSTYNEQFF. For the CDR3, the DNA is TGTGCCAGCTCACCACGAGTACTAGCGGGAAGTACCTACAATGAGCAGTTCTTC.

The chain uses TRBV11-3 and TRBJ2-2, with a possible D match to TRBD2 (6 bases). CDR3 length: 13 residues. The V end lost 3 bases, the J end lost 4 bases, and 6 bases lay between the germline ends. Germline-derived CDR1 and CDR2 are SGHNT and YENEEA. CDR3 sequence (DNA): TGTGCCAGCAGCTTCGGGAGCACCGGGGAGCTGTTTTTT. It is translated as CASSFGSTGELFF.

The chain has TRBV7-9 and TRBJ2-3; 14 bases line up with TRBD2. The CDR3 spans 16 residues. Losses at the gene ends were 4 bases for V and 3 bases for J; bases not matched to a gene: 3. The germline V gene has CDR1 SEHNR and CDR2 FQNEAQ (reference sequence). CDR3 sequence: CASSSGTSGGTDTQYF. The CDR3 region has the DNA TGTGCCAGCAGCTCCGGGACTAGCGGGGGAACAGATACGCAGTATTTT. The variable domain in full, with the rest retrieved from reference TRBV7-9 and TRBJ2-3, is DTGVSQNPRHKITKRGQNVTFRCDPISEHNRLYWYRQTLGQGPEFLTYFQNEAQLEKSRLLSDRFSAERPKGSFSTLEIQRTEQGDSAMYLCASSSGTSGGTDTQYFGPGTRLTVL.

The chain employs TRBV6-5 and TRBJ2-1, with D maybe TRBD2 (5 bases). This CDR3 has 14 amino acids. The V and J ends lost 6 bases and 6 bases respectively, with 15 bases between them. CDR1 and CDR2 from the germline V gene are MNHEY and SVGAGI. The DNA of the CDR3 is TGTGCCAGCAGGACCGCGAGGGCATTCAATGAGCAGTTCTTC. Protein sequence: CASRTARAFNEQFF.

The rearrangement links TRBV29-1 to TRBJ1-2, with a tentative D call TRBD1 (5 bases). Trimming took 1 base from V and 4 from J, leaving 7 bases between them. The CDR3 loop spans 12 amino acids. Germline CDR1 reads SQVTM; CDR2 reads ANQGSEA. CDR3 sequence: CSVEGTPYGYTF. The CDR3 region has the DNA TGCAGCGTTGAAGGGACACCCTATGGCTACACCTTC. Combining the CDR3 with reference TRBV29-1 and TRBJ1-2 gives the whole variable domain SAVISQKPSRDICQRGTSLTIQCQVDSQVTMMFWYRQQPGQSLTLIATANQGSEATYESGFVIDKFPISRPNLTFSTLTVSNMSPEDSSIYLCSVEGTPYGYTFGSGTRLTVV.